The clone carrying this T cell receptor (beta chain) was seen a handful of times. The data stem from a study of early T cells in non-severe SARS-CoV-2 infection. Germline V CDR1 and CDR2: SGHTA, FQGNSA. The V gene end was trimmed by 5 bases and the J gene end by 4 bases; junction bases not matched to a gene: 5. The CDR3 length is 15 residues. The TCR library protocol was used to attach unique molecular identifiers. These identifiers were attached to individual cDNA molecules. TCRdb called the 5' RACE reads again in MiXCR, with one record for every CDR3 protein. The sample includes tens of thousands of distinct CDR3 sequences, 5% to 6.5% of them seen just once.

Sequencing was carried out using whole blood. This receptor was identified in an adult who was a healthcare worker with PCR-confirmed SARS-CoV-2 infection or an uninfected control (not recorded which). The chain combines TRBV7-2 with TRBJ2-3; 11 bases are a match to TRBD1. CDR3 amino acids: CASSAGQGVSDTQYF. CDR3 in DNA: TGTGCCAGCAGCGCGGGACAGGGGGTTTCAGATACGCAGTATTTT.